Each of the 26 T cell receptor beta chains below was sequenced from the same sample in a study of Graves' ophthalmopathy and Graves' hyperthyroidism. From RNA, the CDR3 regions of TCR beta chains were amplified and sequenced. The first-round RT-PCR employed HTBI primers together with the Qiagen OneStep RT-PCR kit. A multiplex PCR was then performed as the second round. TCRdb ran MiXCR on the multiplex PCR reads and lists one entry per CDR3 protein. The sample contains roughly 700,000 distinct CDR3 sequences, around 40% of which appear only once. The sequenced sample was peripheral blood. The origin of the receptors is an adult man with Graves' ophthalmopathy.

Points on this clonotype: This is likely a read error, given that the CDR3 carries no conserved phenylalanine or tryptophan at its end. This rearrangement joins TRBV5-1 to TRBJ2-2; TRBD2 matches at 9 bases. Per the germline V gene, CDR1 is SGHRS and CDR2 is YFSETQ. The CDR3 length is 15 residues. The CDR3 DNA sequence: TGTGCCAGCAGGGGTTCGCGGGGGGGGACCGGGGAGCTGTTTGTT. This encodes CASRGSRGGTGELFV.

This CDR3 is CASSPGDSASYGYTF. CDR3 in DNA: TGTGCCAGCTCGCCGGGGGACTCTGCTAGCTATGGCTACACCTTC. The V and J genes are TRBV7-9 and TRBJ1-2; tentatively, D is TRBD1 (5 bases). CDR3 length: 15 amino acids. V was shortened by 8 bases and J by 4 bases, with 20 bases between the two germline ends. Germline V gene lookup returns CDR1 SEHNR and CDR2 FQNEAQ (reference sequence).

The chain recombines TRBV12-3 or TRBV12-4 with TRBJ1-2; a possible D gene is TRBD1 (5 bases). Trimming took 5 bases from V and 5 from J, leaving 12 bases between them. This CDR3 is 13 amino acids long. CDR3 coding DNA: TGTGCCAGCAGTGTGTCCAGGGTATATGGCTACACCTTC. This sequence encodes CASSVSRVYGYTF.

The chain recombines TRBV2 with TRBJ1-1; D might be TRBD1 (6 bases). V dropped 3 bases and J dropped 4 bases, with 12 bases sitting between them. CDR1 is SNHLY and CDR2 is FYNNEI in the germline V gene. This CDR3 has 14 amino acids. CDR3 region: CASSEGHGGTEAFF. The CDR3 bases are TGTGCCAGCAGTGAGGGACATGGTGGCACTGAAGCTTTCTTT.

This rearrangement joins TRBV6-5 to TRBJ2-7; 9 positions match TRBD1. The germline CDR1 and CDR2 sequences are MNHEY and SVGAGI. V gave up 4 bases and J gave up 1 base; unmatched junction bases: 8. The CDR3 has 16 residues. CDR3 DNA sequence: TGTGCCAGCAGTTTCTCGGACAGGGGCAGTTCCTACGAGCAGTACTTC. Protein sequence: CASSFSDRGSSYEQYF.

This clonotype was counted only a few times. Here the CDR3 DNA reads TGTGCCAGCAGCTCCCGGACGATTTGGAACACTGAAGCTTTCTTT. This codes for CASSSRTIWNTEAFF. The chain joins TRBV7-9 to TRBJ1-1, with no clear D. Trimming removed 4 bases at V and 1 base at J, with 13 bases between. This CDR3 comprises 15 residues. Germline CDR1 and CDR2: SEHNR and FQNEAQ (reference sequence).

For this clonotype: Its ends do not fully match the called genes, so a read error is possible. The CDR3 DNA is TGTGCCGGCAGCTTTTTCTCCTACGAGCAGTACTTC. Its translation is CAGSFFSYEQYF. The chain carries TRBV7-9 and TRBJ2-7; D gene unclear. Germline CDR1 is SEHNR and CDR2 is FQNEAQ (reference sequence). The CDR3 loop spans 12 amino acids.

In this sample, this clonotype turned up many times. The V call is TRBV10-3, the J call TRBJ1-3, with 9 bases identical to TRBD1. The J segment lost 8 bases and the V segment lost 4 bases, leaving 12 bases of the junction unmatched. The CDR3 covers 16 residues. CDR1 and CDR2 (germline): ENHRY, SYGVKD. CDR3 DNA sequence: TGTGCCATCAGTGCCCCCACGGGACAGGGTAAAGACACCATATATTTT. This translates into CAISAPTGQGKDTIYF.

The table lists this clonotype with many counts. The V call is TRBV4-1, the J call TRBJ1-4, with a possible D match to TRBD1 (5 bases). Germline V gene sequence: CDR1 MGHRA, CDR2 YSYEKL. This CDR3 comprises 14 residues. The germline V and J ends were trimmed by 5 bases and 13 bases, with 20 bases remaining between them. The CDR3 DNA reads TGCGCCAGCAGCACTGACAGTAGAATGAAAGGACTGTTTTTT. Its translation: CASSTDSRMKGLFF.

Ten or more counts support this clonotype. The chain uses TRBV19 and TRBJ1-5; 9 bases fit TRBD1. CDR1 is LNHDA, CDR2 SQIVND, per germline (reference sequence). V lost 5 bases, J lost 2 bases, and 7 bases stayed unmatched. This CDR3 region has 16 residues. DNA for the CDR3: TGTGCCAGTAGTTGGGACAGGGTTATGGGCAATCAGCCCCAGCATTTT. This gives the protein CASSWDRVMGNQPQHF. Supplemented by reference TRBV19 and TRBJ1-5, the full variable domain reads DGGITQSPKYLFRKEGQNVTLSCEQNLNHDAMYWYRQDPGQGLRLIYYSQIVNDFQKGDIAEGYSVSREKKESFPLTVTSAQKNPTAFYLCASSWDRVMGNQPQHFGDGTRLSIL.

The CDR3 sequence: CSARFSEVFHEQYF. CDR3 DNA sequence: TGCAGTGCTAGATTCTCAGAAGTCTTCCACGAGCAGTACTTC. J is TRBJ2-5 and V is TRBV20-1; D uncertain. The end of the DNA fits TRBJ2-7 better, so the J call may be wrong. The CDR3 length is 14 residues. CDR1 is DFQATT and CDR2 is SNEGSKA in the germline V gene (reference sequence).

The gene calls are TRBV25-1 and TRBJ1-5, with TRBD1 as a possible D gene (5 bases). With 5 bases removed from V and 4 bases from J, the gap between germline ends came to 12 bases. CDR1 is MGHDK, CDR2 SYGVNS, per germline. The CDR3 extends over 14 amino acids. CDR3 loop: CASSKGWGNQPQHF. For the CDR3, the DNA is TGTGCCAGCAGTAAAGGCTGGGGGAATCAGCCCCAGCATTTT.

This clonotype was seen repeatedly, ten times or more. J is TRBJ1-1 and V is TRBV2, with 9 bases matching TRBD1. CDR3 size: 13 residues. Trimming cost V 4 bases and J 4 bases; bases outside gene matches: 1. CDR1 SNHLY and CDR2 FYNNEI come from the germline V gene. CDR3 region: CASSAGQGTEAFF. The CDR3 DNA reads as TGTGCCAGCAGTGCGGGACAGGGCACTGAAGCTTTCTTT.

This sequence joins TRBV2 and TRBJ1-2; 8 nucleotides align to TRBD1. V was clipped by 5 bases and J by 4 bases; unmatched bases: 18. The CDR3 extends over 18 amino acids. Germline V gene lookup returns CDR1 SNHLY and CDR2 FYNNEI. CDR3 coding DNA: TGTGCCAGCAGTCCTCCCCCGGGGTCCTCAGGGGGCTCCTATGGCTACACCTTC. It specifies CASSPPPGSSGGSYGYTF.

The table lists this clonotype with a count of one. The V call is TRBV6-2 or TRBV6-3, the J call TRBJ2-5; D perhaps matches TRBD1 (6 bases). The CDR3 contains 15 residues. CDR1 and CDR2 (germline): MNHEY, SVGEGT. Between the trimmed V and J ends, which lost 10 bases and 4 bases, there was a span of 22 bases. CDR3 in DNA: TGTGCCACGGTGGACAGCCAAGACTTGAGAGAGACCCAGTACTTC. Protein product: CATVDSQDLRETQYF.

The chain links TRBV2 to TRBJ2-7; 7 bases are shared with TRBD1. The V segment lost 6 bases and the J segment 7 bases; nucleotides outside the gene matches: 9. CDR1 and CDR2 from the germline V gene are SNHLY and FYNNEI. The CDR3 is made up of 13 amino acids. The CDR3 coding sequence is TGTGCCAGCAGCGTAGACAGGGATCGGGAGCAGTACTTC. Amino acids: CASSVDRDREQYF.

The table lists this clonotype with a count of one. This rearrangement joins TRBV13 to TRBJ1-4; D remains ambiguous. There are 15 residues in the CDR3. Germline lookup yields CDR1 PRHDT and CDR2 FYEKMQ (reference sequence). V was pared by 6 bases and J by 2 bases, with 13 bases between. In DNA, the CDR3 is TGTGCCAGCAGAGACGACCGGGAGACTAATGAAAAACTGTTTTTT. It codes for CASRDDRETNEKLFF. The full variable domain, rest sourced from reference TRBV13 and TRBJ1-4, is AAGVIQSPRHLIKEKRETATLKCYPIPRHDTVYWYQQGPGQDPQFLISFYEKMQSDKGSIPDRFSAQQFSDYHSELNMSSLELGDSALYFCASRDDRETNEKLFFGSGTQLSVL.

Note on this clonotype: It may be a read error: a sequence one base away is much more abundant. This chain joins TRBV7-8 and TRBJ1-6; TRBD1 is a possible D gene (6 bases). Trimming removed 5 bases at V and 8 bases at J, with 16 bases between. Germline V gives CDR1 SGHVS, CDR2 FQNEAQ. The CDR3 extends over 15 amino acids. The CDR3 here is CASSPEGGGYSPLHF. The CDR3 DNA sequence: TGTGCCAGCAGCCCCGAAGGGGGGGGATATTCACCCCTCCACTTT. The entire variable domain, with the rest obtained from reference TRBV7-8 and TRBJ1-6, is as follows: GAGVSQSPRYKVAKRGQDVALRCDPISGHVSLFWYQQALGQGPEFLTYFQNEAQLDKSGLPSDRFFAERPEGSVSTLKIQRTQQEDSAVYLCASSPEGGGYSPLHFGNGTRLTVT.

The chain has TRBV7-3 and TRBJ1-6, with a tentative D call TRBD1 (6 bases). The CDR3 totals 15 residues. Trimming left V 6 bases short and J 10 bases short, with 19 bases between. Germline V gene data show CDR1 as SGHTA and CDR2 as FQGTGA. For the CDR3, the DNA is TGTGCCAGCAGTGTCCTTACGGGGGCAAAATCACCCCTCCACTTT. Protein: CASSVLTGAKSPLHF.

The gene calls are TRBV25-1 and TRBJ1-2, with 7 bases matching TRBD1. CDR1 is MGHDK, CDR2 SYGVNS, per germline. The CDR3 sequence is 15 residues long. With V trimmed by 5 bases and J by 2 bases, 8 bases remained unmatched. This CDR3 reads CASSSLRGGNYGYTF. For the CDR3, the DNA is TGTGCCAGCAGTTCCCTCAGGGGGGGCAACTATGGCTACACCTTC.

This clonotype was detected a few times. The rearrangement uses TRBV20-1 and TRBJ2-7; D is perhaps TRBD1 (6 bases). V was cut by 3 bases and J by 2 bases, with 17 bases left in between. This CDR3 region has 15 residues. In germline, CDR1 is DFQATT, CDR2 SNEGSKA (reference sequence). CDR3 DNA: TGCAGTGCTAGCCCCCTGACAGGACCAGCCTACGAGCAGTACTTC. Translation: CSASPLTGPAYEQYF.

This clonotype was found a few times. The chain couples TRBV20-1 to TRBJ2-7; 9 bases are shared with TRBD1. Trimming cost V 6 bases and J 1 base; bases outside gene matches: 7. The CDR3 is 14 residues long. Germline V gives CDR1 DFQATT, CDR2 SNEGSKA (reference sequence). Here the CDR3 reads CSANLQGASYEQYF. The CDR3 DNA reads TGCAGTGCCAATCTACAGGGGGCATCCTACGAGCAGTACTTC.

The genes are TRBV12-3 or TRBV12-4 and TRBJ1-1, with TRBD1 as a possible D gene (5 bases). The CDR3 covers 13 residues. Trimming removed 0 bases at V and 11 bases at J, with 13 bases between. The CDR3 region is CASSLAAGGIAFF. DNA of the CDR3: TGTGCCAGCAGTTTAGCGGCGGGGGGAATTGCTTTCTTT.

The genes are TRBV2 and TRBJ2-6; TRBD2 agrees at 7 bases. The CDR3 contains 17 residues. Germline CDR1 is SNHLY and CDR2 is FYNNEI. The V and J ends lost 8 bases and 0 bases, in that order; junction bases with no gene match: 10. The CDR3 bases are TGTGCCAGCTCACCACCGACTAGCTACTCTGGGGCCAACGTCCTGACTTTC. Its protein is CASSPPTSYSGANVLTF.

Of note for this clonotype: A read error is possible here, since a much larger clone lies one base away. The chain has TRBV7-9 and TRBJ1-4, with TRBD1 matching 7 bases. Germline-derived CDR1 and CDR2 are SEHNR and FQNEAQ (reference sequence). The CDR3 is made up of 15 amino acids. Trimming at V came to 5 bases and at J to 2 bases, leaving 5 bases not matched to a gene. The CDR3 sequence is CASSVGDSTNEKLFF. CDR3 coding DNA: TGTGCCAGCAGCGTAGGGGACAGTACTAATGAAAAACTGTTTTTT. The variable domain in full, completed from reference TRBV7-9 and TRBJ1-4, reads DTGVSQNPRHKITKRGQNVTFRCDPISEHNRLYWYRQTLGQGPEFLTYFQNEAQLEKSRLLSDRFSAERPKGSFSTLEIQRTEQGDSAMYLCASSVGDSTNEKLFFGSGTQLSVL.

Notes on this clonotype: A much more abundant neighbour one base away suggests this may be a read error. This chain connects TRBV7-9 to TRBJ1-1; D gene unclear. The V gene's germline CDR1 is SEHNR and CDR2 FQNEAQ (reference sequence). CDR3 length equals 15 residues. The CDR3 DNA follows: TGTGCCAACAGCCCCAGGAATGGCGTGAACACTGAAGCTTTCTTT. Encoded protein: CANSPRNGVNTEAFF.